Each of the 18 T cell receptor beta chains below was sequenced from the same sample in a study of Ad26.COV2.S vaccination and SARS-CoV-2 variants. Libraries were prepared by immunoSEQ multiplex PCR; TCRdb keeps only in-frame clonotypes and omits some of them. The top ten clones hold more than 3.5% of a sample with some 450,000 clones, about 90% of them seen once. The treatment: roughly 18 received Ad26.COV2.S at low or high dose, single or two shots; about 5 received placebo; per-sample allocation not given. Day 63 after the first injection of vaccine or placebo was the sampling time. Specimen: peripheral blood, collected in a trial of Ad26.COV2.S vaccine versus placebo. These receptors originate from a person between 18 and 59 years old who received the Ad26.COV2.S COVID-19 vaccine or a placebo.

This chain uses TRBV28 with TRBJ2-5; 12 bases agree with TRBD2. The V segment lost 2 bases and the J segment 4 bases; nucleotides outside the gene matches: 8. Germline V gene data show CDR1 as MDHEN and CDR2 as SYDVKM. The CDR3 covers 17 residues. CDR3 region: CASSLMSLAGGPETQYF. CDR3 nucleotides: TGTGCCAGCAGTTTAATGTCCCTAGCGGGAGGGCCAGAGACCCAGTACTTC.

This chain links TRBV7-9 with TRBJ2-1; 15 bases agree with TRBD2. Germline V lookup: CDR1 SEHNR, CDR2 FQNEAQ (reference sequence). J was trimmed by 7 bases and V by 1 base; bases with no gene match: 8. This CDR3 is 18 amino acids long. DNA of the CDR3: TGTGCCAGCAGCTTAGAGGCGGGACTAGCGGGAGGTCTTAATGAGCAGTTCTTC. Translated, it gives CASSLEAGLAGGLNEQFF.

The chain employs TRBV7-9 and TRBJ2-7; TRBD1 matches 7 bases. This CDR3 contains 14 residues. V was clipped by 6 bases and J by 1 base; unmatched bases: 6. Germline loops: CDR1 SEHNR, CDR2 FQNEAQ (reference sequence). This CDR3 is CASRPWGQSYEQYF. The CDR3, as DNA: TGTGCCAGCAGACCTTGGGGACAGTCCTACGAGCAGTACTTC.

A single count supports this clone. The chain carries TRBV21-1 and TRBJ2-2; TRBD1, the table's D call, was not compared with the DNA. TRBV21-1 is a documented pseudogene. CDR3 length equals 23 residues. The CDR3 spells CASSKDPPIQGRGPKKNTGELFF. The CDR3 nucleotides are TGTGCCAGCAGCAAAGACCCGCCCATACAGGGGCGCGGGCCAAAGAAGAACACCGGGGAGCTGTTTTTT.

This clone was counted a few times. CDR3 DNA: TGTGCCAGCAGCCCACAGGAGAACACCGGGGAGCTGTTTTTT. Encoded protein: CASSPQENTGELFF. This chain joins TRBV7-3 and TRBJ2-2, with D perhaps TRBD1 (5 bases). The CDR3 sequence is 14 residues long. CDR1 and CDR2 from the germline V gene are SGHTA and FQGTGA. V was trimmed by 5 bases and J by 1 base, leaving 8 bases between them.

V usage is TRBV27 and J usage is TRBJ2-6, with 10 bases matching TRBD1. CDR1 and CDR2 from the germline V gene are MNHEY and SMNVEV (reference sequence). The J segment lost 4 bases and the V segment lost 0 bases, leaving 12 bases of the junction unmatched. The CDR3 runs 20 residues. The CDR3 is CASSLSSGTGVLGGANVLTF. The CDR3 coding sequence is TGTGCCAGCAGTTTATCGTCAGGGACAGGGGTTTTAGGAGGGGCCAACGTCCTGACTTTC.

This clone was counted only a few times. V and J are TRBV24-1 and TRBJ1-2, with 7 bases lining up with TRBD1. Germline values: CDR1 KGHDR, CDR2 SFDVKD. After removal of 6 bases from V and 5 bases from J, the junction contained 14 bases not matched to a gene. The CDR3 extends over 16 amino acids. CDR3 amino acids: CATSFWTEEQGYGYTF. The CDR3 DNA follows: TGTGCCACCAGTTTCTGGACAGAAGAACAGGGGTATGGCTACACCTTC.

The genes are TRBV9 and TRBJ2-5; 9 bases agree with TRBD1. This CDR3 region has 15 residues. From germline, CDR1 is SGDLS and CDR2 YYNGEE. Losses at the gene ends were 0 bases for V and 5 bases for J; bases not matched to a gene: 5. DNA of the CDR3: TGTGCCAGCAGCGTAGGGACAGGGGATGGGGAGACCCAGTACTTC. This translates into CASSVGTGDGETQYF.

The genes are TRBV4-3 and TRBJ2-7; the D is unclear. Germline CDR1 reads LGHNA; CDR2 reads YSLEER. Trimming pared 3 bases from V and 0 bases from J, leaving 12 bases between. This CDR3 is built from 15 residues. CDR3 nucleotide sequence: TGCGCCAGCAGCCATGGACGGTCGAGCTCCTACGAGCAGTACTTC. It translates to CASSHGRSSSYEQYF.

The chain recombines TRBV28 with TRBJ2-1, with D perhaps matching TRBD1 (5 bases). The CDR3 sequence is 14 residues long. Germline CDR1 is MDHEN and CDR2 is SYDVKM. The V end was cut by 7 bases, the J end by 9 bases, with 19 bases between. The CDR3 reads CASNEIQGRREQFF. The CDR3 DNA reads TGTGCCAGCAACGAAATCCAGGGTAGGCGTGAGCAGTTCTTC.

The CDR3 DNA reads as TGCAGTGCTAGTGAGAGATCCTTTGGCTACAATGAGCAGTTCTTC. Protein: CSASERSFGYNEQFF. The chain couples TRBV20-1 to TRBJ2-1, with D unresolved. CDR1 is DFQATT and CDR2 is SNEGSKA in the germline V gene (reference sequence). V was shortened by 3 bases and J by 3 bases, with 15 bases between the two germline ends. The CDR3 extends over 15 amino acids.

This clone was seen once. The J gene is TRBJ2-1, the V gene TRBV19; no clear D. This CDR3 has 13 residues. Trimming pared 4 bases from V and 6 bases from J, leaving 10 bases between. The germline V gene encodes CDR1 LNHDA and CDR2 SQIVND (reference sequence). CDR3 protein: CASSTGYSNEQFF. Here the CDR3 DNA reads TGTGCCAGTAGTACTGGCTATTCCAATGAGCAGTTCTTC.

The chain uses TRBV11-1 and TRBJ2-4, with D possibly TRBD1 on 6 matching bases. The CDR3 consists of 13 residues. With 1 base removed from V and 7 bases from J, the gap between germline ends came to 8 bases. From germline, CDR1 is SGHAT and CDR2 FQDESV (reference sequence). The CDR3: CASSLDRANIQYF. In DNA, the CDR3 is TGTGCCAGCAGCTTAGACAGGGCGAACATTCAGTACTTC.

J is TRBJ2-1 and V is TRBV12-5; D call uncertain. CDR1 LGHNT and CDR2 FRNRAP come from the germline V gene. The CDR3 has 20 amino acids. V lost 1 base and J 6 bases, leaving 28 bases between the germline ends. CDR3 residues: CASGLAPQDKGSILINEQFF. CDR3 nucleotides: TGTGCTAGTGGTTTGGCCCCTCAAGACAAGGGCTCGATACTGATCAATGAGCAGTTCTTC. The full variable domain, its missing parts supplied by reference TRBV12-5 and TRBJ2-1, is DARVTQTPRHKVTEMGQEVTMRCQPILGHNTVFWYRQTMMQGLELLAYFRNRAPLDDSGMPKDRFSAEMPDATLATLKIQPSEPRDSAVYFCASGLAPQDKGSILINEQFFGPGTRLTVL.

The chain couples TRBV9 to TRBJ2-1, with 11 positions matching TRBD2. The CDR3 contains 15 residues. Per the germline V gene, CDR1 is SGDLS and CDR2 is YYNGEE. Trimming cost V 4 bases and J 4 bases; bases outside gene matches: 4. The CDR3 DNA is TGTGCCAGCAGCCGGACTAGCGGGCCATACAATGAGCAGTTCTTC. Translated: CASSRTSGPYNEQFF.

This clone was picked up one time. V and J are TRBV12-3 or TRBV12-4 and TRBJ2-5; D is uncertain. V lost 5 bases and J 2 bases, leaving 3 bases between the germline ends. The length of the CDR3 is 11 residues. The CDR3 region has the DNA TGTGCCAGCAGTCAACAAGAGACCCAGTACTTC. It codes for CASSQQETQYF.

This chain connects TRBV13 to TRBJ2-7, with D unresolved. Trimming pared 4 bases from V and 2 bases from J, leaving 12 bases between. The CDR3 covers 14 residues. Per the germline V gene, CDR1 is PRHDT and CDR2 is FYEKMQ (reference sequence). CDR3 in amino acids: CASSSPDGPYEQYF. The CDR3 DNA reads TGTGCCAGCAGCTCCCCGGACGGGCCCTACGAGCAGTACTTC.

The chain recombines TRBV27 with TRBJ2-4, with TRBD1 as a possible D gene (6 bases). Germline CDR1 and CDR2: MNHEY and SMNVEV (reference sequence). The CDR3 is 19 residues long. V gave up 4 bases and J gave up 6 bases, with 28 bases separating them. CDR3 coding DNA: TGTGCCAGCAGTTCGAATCACAGGGAAGGTATTGTTAGAAGAAACATTCAGTACTTC. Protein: CASSSNHREGIVRRNIQYF.